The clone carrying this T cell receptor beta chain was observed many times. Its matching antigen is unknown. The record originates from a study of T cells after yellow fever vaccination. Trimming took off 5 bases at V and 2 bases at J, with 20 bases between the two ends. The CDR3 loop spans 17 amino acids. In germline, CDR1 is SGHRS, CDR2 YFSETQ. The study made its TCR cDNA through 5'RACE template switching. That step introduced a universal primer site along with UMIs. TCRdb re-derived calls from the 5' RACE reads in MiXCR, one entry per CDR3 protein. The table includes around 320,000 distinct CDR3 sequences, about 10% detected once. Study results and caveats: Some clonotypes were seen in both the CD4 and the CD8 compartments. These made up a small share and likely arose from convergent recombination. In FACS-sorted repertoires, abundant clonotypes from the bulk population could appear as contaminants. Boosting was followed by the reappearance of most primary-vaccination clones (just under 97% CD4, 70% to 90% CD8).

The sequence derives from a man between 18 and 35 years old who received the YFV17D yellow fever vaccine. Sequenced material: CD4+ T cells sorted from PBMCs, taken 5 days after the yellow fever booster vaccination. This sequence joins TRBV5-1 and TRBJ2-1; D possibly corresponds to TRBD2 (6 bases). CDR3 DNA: TGCGCCAGCAGGGACCTGACCGGGACTCATACCTACAATGAGCAGTTCTTC. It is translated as CASRDLTGTHTYNEQFF.